This T cell receptor beta chain emerged from a study of vaccination effects on CD4 cells after COVID-19. Expansion with viral peptide pools was applied to antigen-specific CD4+ T cells by the ViraFEST assay prior to sequencing. Cells that had been cultured for 10 days were the source of isolated CD4+ T cells. This individual contracted SARS-CoV-2 between March and December 2020, as verified by PCR. This clone was detected a few times. Its antigen is not identified. The J segment lost 2 bases and the V segment lost 7 bases, leaving 7 bases of the junction unmatched. Germline assignment: CDR1 SGHNT and CDR2 YYREEE (reference sequence). The CDR3 contains 14 residues. TCRdb's copy holds only in-frame clones and misses some; the assay was immunoSEQ multiplex PCR. The sample lists tens of thousands of clones; 65% to 75% were seen once.

V and J are TRBV5-4 and TRBJ1-1; 8 nucleotides match TRBD1. Sequenced here: CD4+ T cells from PBMCs cultured with a peptide pool, sampled before COVID-19 vaccination. The receptor's source is a human donor who had a prior SARS-CoV-2 infection. This CDR3 is CASFRQGFNTEAFF. CDR3 bases: TGTGCCAGCTTTCGACAGGGGTTTAACACTGAAGCTTTCTTT.